The 5 T cell receptor beta chains below were found in one sample sequenced in a study of technical replicates of blood from several donors (dated by TCRdb to the late 2010s). Library generation was performed with the immunoSEQ multiplex PCR assay. The source is immuneACCESS, and TCRdb retained only in-frame sequences with V and J called. Part of the clones is not carried over; for the studies checked, unresolved V genes explain less than half of this, and the remainder is unexplained. Recorded for this sample are some 77,000 clones; 80% to 95% of them occurred a single time. The top ten clones comprise over 0.35% of the sample. Sequenced material: T cells isolated from PBMCs. These receptors all come from a human donor in good health.

This clone was seen a single time. The rearrangement joins TRBV15 to TRBJ2-1; D might be TRBD1 (6 bases). The length of the CDR3 is 16 residues. Germline CDR1 reads LNHNV; CDR2 reads YYDKDF (reference sequence). Trimming pared 1 base from V and 6 bases from J, leaving 16 bases between. DNA of the CDR3: TGTGCCACCAGCAGAGGTTGGACAGCACTTGGCAATGAGCAGTTCTTC. This sequence encodes CATSRGWTALGNEQFF. The full variable domain, its missing parts supplied by reference TRBV15 and TRBJ2-1, is DAMVIQNPRYQVTQFGKPVTLSCSQTLNHNVMYWYQQKSSQAPKLLFHYYDKDFNNEADTPDNFQSRRPNTSFCFLDIRSPGLGDTAMYLCATSRGWTALGNEQFFGPGTRLTVL.

The rearrangement joins TRBV30 to TRBJ2-3, with D unresolved. From germline, CDR1 is GTSNPN and CDR2 SVGIG (reference sequence). The CDR3 has 11 residues. V gave up 1 base and J gave up 4 bases, with 3 bases separating them. CDR3 nucleotide sequence: TGTGCCTGGAGTGCCGCAGATACGCAGTATTTT. Protein sequence: CAWSAADTQYF.

The chain uses TRBV2 and TRBJ2-3; maybe TRBD1 (5 bases). V gave up 9 bases and J gave up 6 bases, with 10 bases separating them. The CDR3 is 11 residues long. Germline loops: CDR1 SNHLY, CDR2 FYNNEI. The CDR3, as DNA: TGTGCCAGAGAGTACAGGGATACGCAGTATTTT. Amino acids: CAREYRDTQYF. Variable domain in full (rest from reference TRBV2 and TRBJ2-3): EPEVTQTPSHQVTQMGQEVILRCVPISNHLYFYWYRQILGQKVEFLVSFYNNEISEKSEIFDDQFSVERPDGSNFTLKIRSTKLEDSAMYFCAREYRDTQYFGPGTRLTVL.

The chain is built from TRBV9 and TRBJ2-7, with 7 bases matching TRBD1. V lost 3 bases to trimming and J lost 1 base; unmatched junction nucleotides: 7. CDR1 and CDR2 (germline): SGDLS, YYNGEE. The CDR3 loop spans 15 amino acids. This CDR3 is CASSASTGASYEQYF. In DNA, the CDR3 is TGTGCCAGCAGCGCCAGTACAGGGGCTTCCTACGAGCAGTACTTC.

J is TRBJ1-2 and V is TRBV5-6; D call uncertain. CDR3 size: 12 residues. CDR1 is SGHDT, CDR2 YYEEEE, per germline. V lost 3 bases to trimming and J lost 7 bases, with 10 bases between them. The CDR3 DNA reads as TGTGCCAGCAGCTCTCAGGATTCTGGCTACACCTTC. It codes for CASSSQDSGYTF.